The clone carrying this TCR beta chain was counted a few times. Because the CDR3 is missing its conserved closing phenylalanine or tryptophan, this is likely a read error. The DNA is omitted, as the CDR3 cannot be located on it reliably, and the CDR3 follows TCRdb's listing. This entry comes from a study of tumor-infiltrating lymphocytes in oesophageal squamous cell carcinoma. Each CDR3 protein is one row after TCRdb ran MiXCR on the PCR reads. The sample holds more than 7,000 distinct CDR3 sequences, 15% to 19% seen once. The germline gives CDR1 SEHNR, CDR2 FQNEAQ (reference sequence). The CDR3 comprises 15 residues, both ends counted.

This chain links TRBV7-9 with TRBJ2-3; the table's TRBD1 call for D was not verified on the DNA. The specimen was blood. The TCR originated in a male donor with esophageal squamous cell carcinoma. The CDR3 sequence is CASSGDSPYGYTFGS.